Below are 32 T cell receptor beta chains sequenced from a single sample in a study of T cells in Graves' hyperthyroidism and ophthalmopathy (dated by TCRdb to between 2018 and 2021). Receptors were amplified or captured by multiplex PCR. The listed sequencing device is Illumina HiSeq 2000. TCR beta CDR3 regions were amplified from RNA transcripts. A first-round RT-PCR of the TCR CDR3 used the HTBI primer set with the Qiagen OneStep RT-PCR kit. TCRdb cleaned the public reads at Q25 with fastp, built clones with MiXCR and kept in-frame beta chains. Rows with a matching CDR3 protein are joined into one entry that keeps the most common DNA and genes. This sample comprises fewer than 650,000 distinct CDR3 sequences, roughly 14% of them detected only once. The ten largest clones represent around 4.5% of the sample. Material: blood. Receptors were obtained from a woman in her 40s with Graves' ophthalmopathy.

This clonotype was observed at least ten times. The V call is TRBV11-2, the J call TRBJ2-5; tentatively, D is TRBD1 (6 bases). This CDR3 is built from 13 residues. Germline loops: CDR1 SGHAT, CDR2 FQNNGV. The V and J ends lost 6 bases and 4 bases respectively, with 12 bases between them. DNA of the CDR3: TGTGCCAGCAGTTTGGTCAGGGGAGAGACCCAGTACTTC. It specifies CASSLVRGETQYF.

This clonotype has just a few counts. The genes are TRBV3-1 and TRBJ1-2, with D unresolved. V shed 1 base and J shed 3 bases, with 12 bases lying between them. Germline CDR1 is LGHDT and CDR2 is YNNKEL (reference sequence). The CDR3 is 15 amino acids. CDR3 protein: CASSQVTRNDYGYTF. Written as DNA, the CDR3 is TGTGCCAGCAGCCAAGTTACACGGAACGACTATGGCTACACCTTC.

This clonotype was counted many times. V is TRBV7-8 and J is TRBJ2-2; D remains ambiguous. Trimming removed 1 base at V and 7 bases at J, with 10 bases between. This CDR3 spans 14 amino acids. Germline V lookup: CDR1 SGHVS, CDR2 FQNEAQ. The CDR3 DNA follows: TGTGCCAGCAGCTTAGAATGGACCAGCGGGGAGCTGTTTTTT. Its protein product is CASSLEWTSGELFF.

In the case of this clonotype: With a much larger clone just one base away, this may be a read error. The genes are TRBV20-1 and TRBJ2-5; no clear D. This CDR3 region has 12 residues. From germline, CDR1 is DFQATT and CDR2 SNEGSKA (reference sequence). CDR3 protein: CSARASLETQHF. The CDR3 DNA is TGCAGTGCTAGAGCCTCCCTAGAGACCCAGCACTTC.

J is TRBJ2-1 and V is TRBV2; D might be TRBD2 (8 bases). Germline V gene data show CDR1 as SNHLY and CDR2 as FYNNEI. V lost 3 bases and J 0 bases, leaving 27 bases between the germline ends. The length of the CDR3 is 21 residues. The CDR3 sequence: CASSDGLAGVGGDSSYNEQFF. CDR3 sequence (DNA): TGTGCCAGCAGTGATGGGCTAGCGGGCGTCGGGGGGGACAGCTCCTACAATGAGCAGTTCTTC.

This clonotype has at least ten counts. The chain couples TRBV7-8 to TRBJ2-7; D possibly corresponds to TRBD2 (6 bases). Germline CDR1 and CDR2: SGHVS and FQNEAQ. V lost 0 bases to trimming and J lost 4 bases, with 13 bases between them. This CDR3 has 15 amino acids. In DNA form, the CDR3 reads TGTGCCAGCAGCTTAGCGGGGACTGATGGGTACGAGCAGTACTTC. Protein product: CASSLAGTDGYEQYF. Drawing the rest from reference TRBV7-8 and TRBJ2-7, the complete variable domain is GAGVSQSPRYKVAKRGQDVALRCDPISGHVSLFWYQQALGQGPEFLTYFQNEAQLDKSGLPSDRFFAERPEGSVSTLKIQRTQQEDSAVYLCASSLAGTDGYEQYFGPGTRLTVT.

This clonotype has more than one count but fewer than ten. The chain combines TRBV18 with TRBJ2-2, with D perhaps TRBD2 (5 bases). Germline CDR1 is KGHSH and CDR2 is LQKENI. This CDR3 contains 15 residues. The V gene lost 0 bases and the J gene lost 3 bases, with 8 bases spanning the gap. Here the CDR3 reads CASSPPGSYTGELFF. The CDR3 nucleotides are TGTGCCAGCTCACCACCGGGGAGTTACACCGGGGAGCTGTTTTTT.

The chain carries TRBV29-1 and TRBJ1-3; TRBD1 might be the D (5 bases). CDR3 length equals 14 residues. The V gene lost 7 bases and the J gene lost 0 bases, with 13 bases spanning the gap. Germline loops: CDR1 SQVTM, CDR2 ANQGSEA. The CDR3 protein is CSGVLGHSGNTIYF. In DNA, the CDR3 is TGCAGCGGGGTTCTGGGGCACTCTGGAAACACCATATATTTT. Supplemented by reference TRBV29-1 and TRBJ1-3, the full variable domain reads SAVISQKPSRDICQRGTSLTIQCQVDSQVTMMFWYRQQPGQSLTLIATANQGSEATYESGFVIDKFPISRPNLTFSTLTVSNMSPEDSSIYLCSGVLGHSGNTIYFGEGSWLTVV.

This clonotype was found many times. This chain joins TRBV12-3 or TRBV12-4 and TRBJ2-3; D is uncertain. With 3 bases removed from V and 1 base from J, the gap between germline ends came to 8 bases. The length of the CDR3 is 14 residues. CDR3 bases: TGTGCCAGCAGTTTCTTCGGCCGCACAGATACGCAGTATTTT. This codes for CASSFFGRTDTQYF.

This clonotype appeared many times. The chain links TRBV30 to TRBJ2-2; D perhaps matches TRBD1 (6 bases). From germline, CDR1 is GTSNPN and CDR2 SVGIG (reference sequence). The CDR3 runs 14 residues. V shed 3 bases and J shed 0 bases, with 8 bases lying between them. The CDR3 DNA reads as TGTGCCTGGAGAAGACAGGCGAACACCGGGGAGCTGTTTTTT. It specifies CAWRRQANTGELFF.

This clonotype was seen many times. V usage is TRBV6-2 or TRBV6-3 and J usage is TRBJ1-1, with D unclear. Trimming pared 6 bases from V and 4 bases from J, leaving 15 bases between. The CDR3 totals 14 residues. Germline CDR1 MNHEY, CDR2 SVGEGT. The CDR3 loop reads CASRPINLGTEAFF. The CDR3 DNA follows: TGTGCCAGCAGGCCCATCAACTTGGGCACTGAAGCTTTCTTT.

This clonotype was seen ten or more times. V gene TRBV12-3 or TRBV12-4 combines with J gene TRBJ2-7; D is undetermined. The CDR3 is 12 amino acids. V gave up 4 bases and J gave up 4 bases, with 8 bases separating them. CDR3 nucleotides: TGTGCCAGCAGTTCCGACTTATACGAGCAGTACTTC. Protein product: CASSSDLYEQYF.

To note about this clonotype: A read error is likely, as this CDR3 ends without the conserved phenylalanine or tryptophan. The J gene is TRBJ2-7, the V gene TRBV6-5; no firm D call. V shed 2 bases and J shed 2 bases, with 13 bases lying between them. Germline loops: CDR1 MNHEY, CDR2 SVGAGI. The CDR3 runs to 15 residues. In nucleotides, the CDR3 is TGTGCCAGCAGTTACAGACCCGGCTTCACCTACGAGCAGTACCTC. Protein: CASSYRPGFTYEQYL.

This chain uses TRBV24-1 with TRBJ1-2; 11 bases match TRBD1. The CDR3 has 14 residues. V lost 0 bases to trimming and J lost 7 bases; unmatched junction nucleotides: 0. Germline CDR1 and CDR2: KGHDR and SFDVKD. CDR3 residues: CATSDLGTGGGYTF. CDR3 DNA: TGTGCCACCAGTGATTTGGGGACAGGGGGTGGCTACACCTTC.

This clonotype showed up many times. The rearrangement uses TRBV6-2 or TRBV6-3 and TRBJ2-5; D might be TRBD2 (6 bases). Germline V lookup: CDR1 MNHEY, CDR2 SVGEGT. V gave up 8 bases and J gave up 4 bases, with 14 bases separating them. The CDR3 has 13 amino acids. CDR3 nucleotide sequence: TGTGCCAGCGATACTAGCACCCTAGAGACCCAGTACTTC. It is translated as CASDTSTLETQYF.

In this sample, this clonotype turned up many times. This CDR3 is CASSYGINTGELFF. DNA of the CDR3: TGTGCCAGCAGTTACGGCATAAACACCGGGGAGCTGTTTTTT. The chain combines TRBV6-2 or TRBV6-3 with TRBJ2-2, with unresolved D. The CDR3 is 14 residues long. With 2 bases removed from V and 2 bases from J, the gap between germline ends came to 6 bases. Germline V gene data show CDR1 as MNHEY and CDR2 as SVGEGT.

J is TRBJ1-1 and V is TRBV5-1, with 7 bases that match TRBD1. Germline V CDR1 and CDR2: SGHRS, YFSETQ. The trim removed 5 bases at V and 2 bases at J, leaving 12 bases unmatched. The CDR3 is made up of 16 amino acids. CDR3 residues: CASREATGMRNTEAFF. CDR3 coding DNA: TGCGCCAGCAGGGAAGCGACAGGGATGAGAAACACTGAAGCTTTCTTT.

The rearrangement uses TRBV7-2 and TRBJ1-6; D unclear. Trimming removed 4 bases from V and 9 bases from J, with 7 bases in between. Germline V gene lookup returns CDR1 SGHTA and CDR2 FQGNSA. The CDR3 length is 12 residues. As DNA, the CDR3 is TGTGCCAGCAGCTCGGAGGGTTCACCCCTCCACTTT. It codes for CASSSEGSPLHF.

The rearrangement uses TRBV6-1 and TRBJ2-7; TRBD2 aligns across 10 bases. Unmatched junction bases numbered 10, after V lost 6 bases and J lost 5 bases. The germline CDR1 and CDR2 sequences are MNHNS and SASEGT. The length of the CDR3 is 15 residues. CDR3 in amino acids: CASSRVLAGAHEQYF. The CDR3 region has the DNA TGTGCCAGCAGCAGAGTCCTAGCGGGAGCCCACGAGCAGTACTTC.

On this clonotype: One end of the junction does not line up with germline, which may come from a read error. The gene calls are TRBV3-1 and TRBJ1-2, with D maybe TRBD1 (6 bases). From germline, CDR1 is LGHDT and CDR2 YNNKEL (reference sequence). The CDR3 is 14 amino acids. CDR3 sequence: CASSQDRGFDGHTF. In DNA, the CDR3 is TGTGCCAGCAGCCAAGACAGGGGTTTTGATGGCCACACCTTC. Filled out from reference TRBV3-1 and TRBJ1-2, the complete variable domain reads DTAVSQTPKYLVTQMGNDKSIKCEQNLGHDTMYWYKQDSKKFLKIMFSYNNKELIINETVPNRFSPKSPDKAHLNLHINSLELGDSAVYFCASSQDRGFDGHTFGSGTRLTVV.

This clonotype was observed many times. The J gene is TRBJ1-4, the V gene TRBV6-1; a possible D gene is TRBD1 (6 bases). Germline CDR1 reads MNHNS; CDR2 reads SASEGT. This CDR3 contains 13 residues. V lost 7 bases and J 8 bases, leaving 14 bases between the germline ends. DNA for the CDR3: TGTGCCAGCACAAAACAGACAGGAGAAAAACTGTTTTTT. As protein: CASTKQTGEKLFF.

This clonotype has a count of ten or more. The V and J genes are TRBV2 and TRBJ2-5; the D call may be TRBD1 or TRBD2 (5 bases each). CDR3 length equals 12 residues. Germline V gene lookup returns CDR1 SNHLY and CDR2 FYNNEI. V gave up 1 base and J gave up 5 bases, with 5 bases separating them. This chain's CDR3 is CASSEGGETQYF. In DNA, the CDR3 is TGTGCCAGCAGTGAAGGGGGGGAGACCCAGTACTTC.

The rearrangement links TRBV12-3 or TRBV12-4 to TRBJ1-2, with 8 positions matching TRBD1. V was clipped by 5 bases and J by 6 bases; unmatched bases: 8. This CDR3 comprises 14 residues. The CDR3 nucleotides read TGTGCCAGCAGTCCGAGACAGGGGTCTAATGGCTACACCTTC. Translation: CASSPRQGSNGYTF.

Here the CDR3 DNA reads TGTGCCAGCAGTCTCAGCAGTCGGAAGACCCAGTACTTC. It yields the protein CASSLSSRKTQYF. V and J are TRBV28 and TRBJ2-5, with D unclear. This CDR3 has 13 amino acids. Looked up from germline, CDR1 is MDHEN and CDR2 is SYDVKM. Trimming removed 5 bases at V and 6 bases at J, with 13 bases between.

Note on this clonotype: Compared with germline, one end of the junction differs, possibly owing to a read error. The chain uses TRBV5-3 and TRBJ1-2; D gene unclear. TRBV5-3 is classed as an ORF, of uncertain function. The CDR3 contains 13 residues. CDR3 bases: TGTGCCAGCAGCTTGCCTGTTAACTATGGCTACACCTTC. Translated, it gives CASSLPVNYGYTF.

In its sample, this clonotype was seen a few times. The chain has TRBV6-5 and TRBJ2-5; TRBD2 matches 12 bases. The CDR3 is 17 amino acids. Trimming at V came to 4 bases and at J to 1 base, leaving 7 bases not matched to a gene. Germline CDR1 is MNHEY and CDR2 is SVGAGI. CDR3 sequence reads: CASSLGLAGLIQETQYF. CDR3 nucleotide sequence: TGTGCCAGCAGTTTAGGACTAGCGGGGCTGATCCAAGAGACCCAGTACTTC.

This clonotype occurred many times. V usage is TRBV4-2 and J usage is TRBJ2-5; possible D gene TRBD1, 5 bases. Germline V gene data show CDR1 as LGHNA and CDR2 as YNFKEQ. The CDR3 loop spans 16 amino acids. V lost 0 bases, J lost 5 bases, and 16 bases lay in between. This CDR3 is CASSQDTGKGKETQYF. The CDR3 DNA follows: TGTGCCAGCAGCCAAGATACTGGAAAGGGGAAGGAGACCCAGTACTTC.

This clonotype was recorded many times. The V and J genes are TRBV20-1 and TRBJ2-2, with 8 bases that match TRBD1. Losses at the gene ends were 0 bases for V and 5 bases for J; bases not matched to a gene: 5. CDR3 size: 15 residues. Per germline, CDR1 DFQATT and CDR2 SNEGSKA (reference sequence). For the CDR3, the DNA is TGCAGTGCTAGAGAGGGACAGGCGCCAACCGGGGAGCTGTTTTTT. Translated: CSAREGQAPTGELFF.

This clonotype came up many times. The gene calls are TRBV19 and TRBJ2-5; unclear D gene. V was shortened by 0 bases and J by 1 base, with 9 bases between the two germline ends. This CDR3 spans 15 amino acids. Germline CDR1 reads LNHDA; CDR2 reads SQIVND (reference sequence). The CDR3 region is CASSIDLWSQETQYF. For the CDR3, the DNA is TGTGCCAGTAGTATAGATCTGTGGAGCCAAGAGACCCAGTACTTC.

This clonotype was observed at least ten times. The rearrangement joins TRBV9 to TRBJ1-1, with D perhaps TRBD1 (5 bases). Per the germline V gene, CDR1 is SGDLS and CDR2 is YYNGEE. The CDR3 length is 12 residues. Trimming removed 0 bases from V and 12 bases from J, with 12 bases in between. The CDR3 region has the DNA TGTGCCAGCAGCGTAGAAGGCGGGGCAACTTTCTTT. Protein sequence: CASSVEGGATFF.

CDR3 protein: CASSIMAGGSYEQYF. CDR3 DNA: TGTGCCAGTAGTATCATGGCAGGGGGAAGCTACGAGCAGTACTTC. This chain links TRBV19 with TRBJ2-7; 7 nucleotides align to TRBD1. The CDR3 totals 15 residues. V was clipped by 3 bases and J by 3 bases; unmatched bases: 8. Germline lookup yields CDR1 LNHDA and CDR2 SQIVND (reference sequence).

This clonotype was seen ten or more times. V gene TRBV19 combines with J gene TRBJ1-2; D possibly corresponds to TRBD1 (5 bases). The ends were cut back, 3 bases at V and 8 bases at J, with 16 bases in the middle. The CDR3 totals 14 residues. The germline gives CDR1 LNHDA, CDR2 SQIVND (reference sequence). CDR3 nucleotides: TGTGCCAGTAGTATTAAAGGGACTGCGGTGGGCTACACCTTC. Amino acid sequence: CASSIKGTAVGYTF. Based on the CDR3 plus reference TRBV19 and TRBJ1-2, the full variable domain is DGGITQSPKYLFRKEGQNVTLSCEQNLNHDAMYWYRQDPGQGLRLIYYSQIVNDFQKGDIAEGYSVSREKKESFPLTVTSAQKNPTAFYLCASSIKGTAVGYTFGSGTRLTVV.